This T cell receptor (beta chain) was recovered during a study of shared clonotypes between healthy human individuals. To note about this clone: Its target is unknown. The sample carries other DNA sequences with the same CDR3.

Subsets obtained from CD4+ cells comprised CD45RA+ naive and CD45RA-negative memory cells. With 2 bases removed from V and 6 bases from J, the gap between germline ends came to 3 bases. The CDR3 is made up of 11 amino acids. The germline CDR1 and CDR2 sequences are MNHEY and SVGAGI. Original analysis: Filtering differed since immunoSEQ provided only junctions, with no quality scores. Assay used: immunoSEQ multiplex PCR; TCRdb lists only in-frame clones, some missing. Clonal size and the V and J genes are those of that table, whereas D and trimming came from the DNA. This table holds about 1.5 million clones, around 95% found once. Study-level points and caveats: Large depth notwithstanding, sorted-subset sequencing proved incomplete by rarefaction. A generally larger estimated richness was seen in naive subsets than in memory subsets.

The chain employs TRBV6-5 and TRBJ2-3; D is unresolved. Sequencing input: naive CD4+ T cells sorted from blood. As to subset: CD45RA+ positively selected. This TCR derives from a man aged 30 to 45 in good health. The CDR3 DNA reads TGTGCCAGCAGTTACGGGGATACGCAGTATTTT. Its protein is CASSYGDTQYF.